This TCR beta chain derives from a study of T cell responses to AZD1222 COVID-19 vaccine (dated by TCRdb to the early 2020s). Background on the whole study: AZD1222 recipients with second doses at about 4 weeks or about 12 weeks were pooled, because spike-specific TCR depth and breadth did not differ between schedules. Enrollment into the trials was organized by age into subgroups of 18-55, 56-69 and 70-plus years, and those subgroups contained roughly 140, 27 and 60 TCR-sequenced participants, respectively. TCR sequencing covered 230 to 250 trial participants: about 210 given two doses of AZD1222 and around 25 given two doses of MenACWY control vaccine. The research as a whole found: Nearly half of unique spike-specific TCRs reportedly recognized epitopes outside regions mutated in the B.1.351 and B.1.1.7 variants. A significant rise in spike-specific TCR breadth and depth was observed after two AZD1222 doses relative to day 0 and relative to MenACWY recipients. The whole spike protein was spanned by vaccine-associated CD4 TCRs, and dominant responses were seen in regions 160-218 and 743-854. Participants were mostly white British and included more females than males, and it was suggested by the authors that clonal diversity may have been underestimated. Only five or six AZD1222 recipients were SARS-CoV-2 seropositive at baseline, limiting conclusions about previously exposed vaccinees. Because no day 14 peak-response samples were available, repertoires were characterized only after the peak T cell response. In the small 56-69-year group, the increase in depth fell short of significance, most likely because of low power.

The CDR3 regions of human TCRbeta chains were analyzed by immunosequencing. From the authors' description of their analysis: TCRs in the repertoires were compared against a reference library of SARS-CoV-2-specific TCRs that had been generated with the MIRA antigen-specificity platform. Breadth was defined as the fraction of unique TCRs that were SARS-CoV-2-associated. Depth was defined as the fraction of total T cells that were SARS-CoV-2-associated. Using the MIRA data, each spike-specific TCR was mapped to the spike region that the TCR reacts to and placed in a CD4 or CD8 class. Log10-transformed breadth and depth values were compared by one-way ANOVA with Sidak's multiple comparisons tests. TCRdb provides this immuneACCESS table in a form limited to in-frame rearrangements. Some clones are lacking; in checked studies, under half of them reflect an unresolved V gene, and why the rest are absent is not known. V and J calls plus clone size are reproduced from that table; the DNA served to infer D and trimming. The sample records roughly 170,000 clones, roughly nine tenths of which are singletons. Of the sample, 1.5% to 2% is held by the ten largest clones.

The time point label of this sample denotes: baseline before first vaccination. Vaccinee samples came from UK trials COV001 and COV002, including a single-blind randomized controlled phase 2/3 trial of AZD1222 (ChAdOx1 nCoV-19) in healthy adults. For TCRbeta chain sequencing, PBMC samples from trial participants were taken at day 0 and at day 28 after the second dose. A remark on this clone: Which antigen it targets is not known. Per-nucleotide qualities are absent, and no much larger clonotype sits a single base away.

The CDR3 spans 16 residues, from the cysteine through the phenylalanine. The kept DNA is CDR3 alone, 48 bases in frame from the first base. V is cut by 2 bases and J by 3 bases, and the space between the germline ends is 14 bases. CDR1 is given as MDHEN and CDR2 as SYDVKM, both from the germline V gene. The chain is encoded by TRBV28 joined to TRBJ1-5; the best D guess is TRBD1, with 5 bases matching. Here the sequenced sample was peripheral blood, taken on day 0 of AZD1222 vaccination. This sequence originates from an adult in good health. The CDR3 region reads CASSLVFGGSNQPQHF. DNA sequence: TGTGCCAGCAGTTTAGTATTTGGGGGGTCCAATCAGCCCCAGCATTTT.